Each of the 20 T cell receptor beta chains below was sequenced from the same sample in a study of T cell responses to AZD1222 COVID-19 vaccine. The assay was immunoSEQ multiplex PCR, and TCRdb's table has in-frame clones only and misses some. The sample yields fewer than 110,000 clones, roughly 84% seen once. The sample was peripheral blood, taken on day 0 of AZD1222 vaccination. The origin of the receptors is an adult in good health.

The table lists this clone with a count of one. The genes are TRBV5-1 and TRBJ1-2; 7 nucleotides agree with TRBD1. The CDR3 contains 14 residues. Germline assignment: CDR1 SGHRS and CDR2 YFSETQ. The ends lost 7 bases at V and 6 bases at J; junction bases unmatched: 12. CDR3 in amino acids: CASSLRQGVDGYTF. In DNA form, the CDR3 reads TGCGCCAGCTCTTTAAGGCAGGGGGTTGATGGCTACACCTTC.

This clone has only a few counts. CDR3 region: CASSLRGDSPLHF. For the CDR3, the DNA is TGTGCCAGCAGCTTGCGCGGGGATTCACCCCTCCACTTT. The chain is built from TRBV5-8 and TRBJ1-6; D call uncertain. V shed 1 base and J shed 8 bases, with 7 bases lying between them. Germline values: CDR1 SGHTS, CDR2 YDEGEE. The CDR3 consists of 13 residues.

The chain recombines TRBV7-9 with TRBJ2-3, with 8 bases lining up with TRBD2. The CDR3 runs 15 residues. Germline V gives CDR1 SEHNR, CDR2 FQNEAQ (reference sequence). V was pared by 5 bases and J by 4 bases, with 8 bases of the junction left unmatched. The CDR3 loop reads CASSPLAGGADTQYF. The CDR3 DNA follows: TGTGCCAGCAGCCCTCTAGCGGGCGGGGCAGATACGCAGTATTTT.

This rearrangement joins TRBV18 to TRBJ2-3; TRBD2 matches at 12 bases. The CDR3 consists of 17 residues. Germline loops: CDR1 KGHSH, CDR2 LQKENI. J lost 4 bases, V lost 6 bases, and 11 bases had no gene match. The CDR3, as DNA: TGTGCCAGCTCGCGAAACGGACTAGCGGGAATCGCAGATACGCAGTATTTT. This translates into CASSRNGLAGIADTQYF.

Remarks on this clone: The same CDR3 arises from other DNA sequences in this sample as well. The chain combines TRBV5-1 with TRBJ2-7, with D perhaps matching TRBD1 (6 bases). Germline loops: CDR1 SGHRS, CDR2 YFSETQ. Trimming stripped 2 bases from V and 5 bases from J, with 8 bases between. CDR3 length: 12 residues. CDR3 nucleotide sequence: TGCGCCAGCAGCTTCTCAGGGGACGAGCAGTACTTC. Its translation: CASSFSGDEQYF.

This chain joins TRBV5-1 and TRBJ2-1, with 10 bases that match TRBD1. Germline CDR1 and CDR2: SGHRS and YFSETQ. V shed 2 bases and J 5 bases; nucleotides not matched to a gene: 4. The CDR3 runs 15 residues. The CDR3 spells CASSFRQGANNEQFF. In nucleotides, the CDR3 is TGCGCCAGCAGCTTTCGACAGGGGGCGAACAATGAGCAGTTCTTC.

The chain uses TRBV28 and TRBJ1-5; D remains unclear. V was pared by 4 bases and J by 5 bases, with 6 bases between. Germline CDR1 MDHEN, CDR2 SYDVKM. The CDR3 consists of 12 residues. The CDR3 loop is CASSYEDQPQHF. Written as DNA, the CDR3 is TGTGCCAGCAGTTACGAGGATCAGCCCCAGCATTTT.

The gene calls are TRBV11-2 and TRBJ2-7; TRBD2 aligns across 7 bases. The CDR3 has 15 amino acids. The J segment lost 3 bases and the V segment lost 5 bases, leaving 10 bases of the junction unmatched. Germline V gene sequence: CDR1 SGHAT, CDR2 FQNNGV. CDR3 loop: CASSIGPGGGYEQYF. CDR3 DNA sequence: TGTGCCAGCAGCATAGGCCCCGGCGGGGGCTACGAGCAGTACTTC.

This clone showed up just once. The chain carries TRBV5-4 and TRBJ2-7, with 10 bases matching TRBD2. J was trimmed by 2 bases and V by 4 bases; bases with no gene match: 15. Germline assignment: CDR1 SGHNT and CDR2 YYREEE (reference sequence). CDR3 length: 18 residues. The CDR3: CASSIRNALAGMTYEQYF. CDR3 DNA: TGTGCCAGCAGCATACGAAACGCACTAGCGGGGATGACCTACGAGCAGTACTTC.

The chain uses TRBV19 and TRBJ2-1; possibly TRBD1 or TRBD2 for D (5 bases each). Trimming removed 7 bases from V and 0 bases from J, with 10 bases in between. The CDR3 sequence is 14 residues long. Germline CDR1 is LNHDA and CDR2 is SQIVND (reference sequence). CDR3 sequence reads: CASTLGTSYNEQFF. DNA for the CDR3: TGTGCCAGTACCTTAGGGACCTCCTACAATGAGCAGTTCTTC.

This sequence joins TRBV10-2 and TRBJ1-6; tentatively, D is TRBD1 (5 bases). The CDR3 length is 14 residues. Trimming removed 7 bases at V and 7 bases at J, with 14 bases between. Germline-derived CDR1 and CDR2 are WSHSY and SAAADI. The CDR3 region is CASKLGGENSPLHF. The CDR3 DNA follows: TGCGCCAGCAAATTGGGGGGAGAGAATTCACCCCTCCACTTT.

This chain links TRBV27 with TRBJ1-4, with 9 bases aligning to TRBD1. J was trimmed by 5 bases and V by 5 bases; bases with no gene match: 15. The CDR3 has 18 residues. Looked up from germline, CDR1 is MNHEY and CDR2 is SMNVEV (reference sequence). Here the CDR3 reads CASSLSGQGLTMNEKLFF. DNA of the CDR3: TGTGCCAGCAGTCTCTCGGGACAGGGCCTCACAATGAATGAAAAACTGTTTTTT.

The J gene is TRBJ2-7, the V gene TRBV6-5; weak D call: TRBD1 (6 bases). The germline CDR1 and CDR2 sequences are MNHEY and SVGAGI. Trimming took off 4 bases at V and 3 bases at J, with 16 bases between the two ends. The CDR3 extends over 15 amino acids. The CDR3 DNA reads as TGTGCCAGCAGTTGGGCTCAGGGGCAGGGCTACGAGCAGTACTTC. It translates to CASSWAQGQGYEQYF.

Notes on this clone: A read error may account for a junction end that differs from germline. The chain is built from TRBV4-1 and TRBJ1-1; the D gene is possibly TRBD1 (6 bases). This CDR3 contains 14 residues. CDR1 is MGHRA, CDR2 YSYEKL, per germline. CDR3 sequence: CASRTTGQNTEASF. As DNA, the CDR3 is TGCGCCAGCAGGACCACTGGACAGAACACTGAAGCTTCCTTT.

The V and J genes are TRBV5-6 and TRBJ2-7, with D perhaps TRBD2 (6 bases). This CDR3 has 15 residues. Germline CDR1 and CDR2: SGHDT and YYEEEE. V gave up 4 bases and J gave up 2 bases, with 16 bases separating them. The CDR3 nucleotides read TGTGCCAGCAGCCGGGACTTTGGTTCCCCCTACGAGCAGTACTTC. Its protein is CASSRDFGSPYEQYF.

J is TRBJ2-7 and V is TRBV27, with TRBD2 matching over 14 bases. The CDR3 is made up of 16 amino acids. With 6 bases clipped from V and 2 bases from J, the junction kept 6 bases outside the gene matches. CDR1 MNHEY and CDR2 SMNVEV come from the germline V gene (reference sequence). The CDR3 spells CASSPGLAGVTYEQYF. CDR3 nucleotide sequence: TGTGCCAGCAGCCCGGGACTAGCGGGAGTTACCTACGAGCAGTACTTC.

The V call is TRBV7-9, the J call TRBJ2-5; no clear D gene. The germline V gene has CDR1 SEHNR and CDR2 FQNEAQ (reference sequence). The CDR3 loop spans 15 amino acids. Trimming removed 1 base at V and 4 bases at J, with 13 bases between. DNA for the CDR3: TGTGCCAGCAGCTTAGGAGACGGTGGTCGAGAGACCCAGTACTTC. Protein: CASSLGDGGRETQYF.

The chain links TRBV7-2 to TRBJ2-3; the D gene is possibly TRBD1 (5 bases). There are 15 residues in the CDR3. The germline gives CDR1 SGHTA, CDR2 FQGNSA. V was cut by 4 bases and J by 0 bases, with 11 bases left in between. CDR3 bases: TGTGCCAGCAGCTCTACAGGCTTTAGCACAGATACGCAGTATTTT. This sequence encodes CASSSTGFSTDTQYF.

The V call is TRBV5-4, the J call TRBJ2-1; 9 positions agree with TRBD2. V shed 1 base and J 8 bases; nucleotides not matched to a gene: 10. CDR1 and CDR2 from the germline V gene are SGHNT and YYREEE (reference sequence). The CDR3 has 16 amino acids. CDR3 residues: CASSLPGGRARDEQFF. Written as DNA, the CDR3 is TGTGCCAGCAGCTTGCCGGGCGGGAGGGCCCGAGATGAGCAGTTCTTC.

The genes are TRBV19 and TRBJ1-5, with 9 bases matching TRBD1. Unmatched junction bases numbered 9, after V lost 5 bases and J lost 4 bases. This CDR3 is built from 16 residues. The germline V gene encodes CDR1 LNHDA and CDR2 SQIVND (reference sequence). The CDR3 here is CASSRPMGQGNQPQHF. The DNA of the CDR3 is TGTGCCAGTAGTCGGCCCATGGGACAGGGTAATCAGCCCCAGCATTTT. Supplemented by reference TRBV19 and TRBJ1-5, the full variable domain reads DGGITQSPKYLFRKEGQNVTLSCEQNLNHDAMYWYRQDPGQGLRLIYYSQIVNDFQKGDIAEGYSVSREKKESFPLTVTSAQKNPTAFYLCASSRPMGQGNQPQHFGDGTRLSIL.